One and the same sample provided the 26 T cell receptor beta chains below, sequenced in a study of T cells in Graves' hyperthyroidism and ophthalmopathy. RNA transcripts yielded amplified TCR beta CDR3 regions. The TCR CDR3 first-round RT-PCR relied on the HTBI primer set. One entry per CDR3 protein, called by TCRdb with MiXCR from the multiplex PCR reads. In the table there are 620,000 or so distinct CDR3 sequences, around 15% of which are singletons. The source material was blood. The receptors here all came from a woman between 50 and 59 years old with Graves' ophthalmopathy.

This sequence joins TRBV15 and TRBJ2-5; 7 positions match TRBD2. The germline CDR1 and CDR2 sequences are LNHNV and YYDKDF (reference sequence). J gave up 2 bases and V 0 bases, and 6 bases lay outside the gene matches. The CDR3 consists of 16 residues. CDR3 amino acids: CATSRDRAGVQETQYF. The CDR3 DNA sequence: TGTGCCACCAGCAGAGATCGTGCGGGAGTTCAAGAGACCCAGTACTTC.

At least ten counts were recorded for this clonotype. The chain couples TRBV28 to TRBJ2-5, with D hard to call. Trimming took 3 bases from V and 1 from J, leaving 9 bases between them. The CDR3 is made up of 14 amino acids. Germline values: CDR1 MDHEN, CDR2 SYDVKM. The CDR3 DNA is TGTGCCAGCAGTTTGACCCGGCCCCAAGAGACCCAGTACTTC. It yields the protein CASSLTRPQETQYF.

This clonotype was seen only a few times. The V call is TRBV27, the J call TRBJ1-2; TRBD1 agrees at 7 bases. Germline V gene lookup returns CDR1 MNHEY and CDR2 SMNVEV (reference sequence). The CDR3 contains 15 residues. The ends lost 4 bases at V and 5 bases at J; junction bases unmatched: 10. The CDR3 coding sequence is TGTGCCAGCAGTTCGACAGGGTCCCTTTGGTATGGCTACACCTTC. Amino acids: CASSSTGSLWYGYTF.

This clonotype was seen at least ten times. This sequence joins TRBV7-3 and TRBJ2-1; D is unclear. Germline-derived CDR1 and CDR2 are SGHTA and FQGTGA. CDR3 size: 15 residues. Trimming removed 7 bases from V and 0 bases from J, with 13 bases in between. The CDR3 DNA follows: TGTGCCAGCAACCCCACGGGTAGCTCCTACAATGAGCAGTTCTTC. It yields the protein CASNPTGSSYNEQFF.

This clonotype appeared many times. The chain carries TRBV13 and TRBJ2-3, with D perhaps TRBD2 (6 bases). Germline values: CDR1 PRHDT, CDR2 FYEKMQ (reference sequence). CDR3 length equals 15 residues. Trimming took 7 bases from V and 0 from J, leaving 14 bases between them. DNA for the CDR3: TGTGCCAGCAACAGGAGGGCCCCTAGCACAGATACGCAGTATTTT. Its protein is CASNRRAPSTDTQYF.

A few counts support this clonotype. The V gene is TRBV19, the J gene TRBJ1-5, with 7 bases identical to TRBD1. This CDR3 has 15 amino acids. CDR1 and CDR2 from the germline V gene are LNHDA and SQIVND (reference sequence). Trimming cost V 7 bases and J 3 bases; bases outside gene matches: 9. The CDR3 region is CASIGGGQANQPQHF. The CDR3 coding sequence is TGTGCCAGTATCGGGGGTGGACAGGCCAATCAGCCCCAGCATTTT. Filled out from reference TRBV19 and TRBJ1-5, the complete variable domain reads DGGITQSPKYLFRKEGQNVTLSCEQNLNHDAMYWYRQDPGQGLRLIYYSQIVNDFQKGDIAEGYSVSREKKESFPLTVTSAQKNPTAFYLCASIGGGQANQPQHFGDGTRLSIL.

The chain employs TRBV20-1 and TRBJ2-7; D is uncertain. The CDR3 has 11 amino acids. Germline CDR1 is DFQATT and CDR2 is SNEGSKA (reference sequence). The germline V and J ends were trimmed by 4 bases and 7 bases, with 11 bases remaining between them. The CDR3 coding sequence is TGCAGTGCTATGGGTGGGGTGGAGCAGTACTTC. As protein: CSAMGGVEQYF.

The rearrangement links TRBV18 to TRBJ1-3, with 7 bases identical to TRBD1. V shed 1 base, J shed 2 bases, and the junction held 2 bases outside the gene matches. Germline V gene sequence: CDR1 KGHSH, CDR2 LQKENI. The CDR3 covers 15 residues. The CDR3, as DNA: TGTGCCAGCTCACCACAGGGGGCCGCTGGAAACACCATATATTTT. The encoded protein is CASSPQGAAGNTIYF. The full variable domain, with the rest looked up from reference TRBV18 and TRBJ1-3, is NAGVMQNPRHLVRRRGQEARLRCSPMKGHSHVYWYRQLPEEGLKFMVYLQKENIIDESGMPKERFSAEFPKEGPSILRIQQVVRGDSAAYFCASSPQGAAGNTIYFGEGSWLTVV.

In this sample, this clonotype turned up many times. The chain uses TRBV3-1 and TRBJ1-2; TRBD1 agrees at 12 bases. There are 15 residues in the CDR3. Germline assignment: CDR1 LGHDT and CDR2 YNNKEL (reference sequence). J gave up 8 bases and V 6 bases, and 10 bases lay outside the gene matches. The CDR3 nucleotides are TGTGCCAGCAGACCGTATGGGACAGGGGGCTCGGGCTACACCTTC. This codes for CASRPYGTGGSGYTF.

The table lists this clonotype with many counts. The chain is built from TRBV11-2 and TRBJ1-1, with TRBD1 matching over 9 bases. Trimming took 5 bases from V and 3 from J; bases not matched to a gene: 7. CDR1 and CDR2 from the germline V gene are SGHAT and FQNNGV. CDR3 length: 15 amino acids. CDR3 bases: TGTGCCAGCAGCCCCCGGACAGGGGAAGACACTGAAGCTTTCTTT. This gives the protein CASSPRTGEDTEAFF.

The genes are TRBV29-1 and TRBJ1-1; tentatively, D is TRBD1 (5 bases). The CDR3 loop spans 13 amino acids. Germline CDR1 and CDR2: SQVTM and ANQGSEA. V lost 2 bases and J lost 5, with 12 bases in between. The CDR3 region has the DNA TGCAGCGTTGAAAGGCAGGGTGGGACTGAAGCTTTCTTT. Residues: CSVERQGGTEAFF.

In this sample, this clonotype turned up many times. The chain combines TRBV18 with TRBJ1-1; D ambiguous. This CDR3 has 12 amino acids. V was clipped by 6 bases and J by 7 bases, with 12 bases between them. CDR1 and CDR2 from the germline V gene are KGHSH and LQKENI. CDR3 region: CASSPIGVEAFF. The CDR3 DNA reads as TGTGCCAGCTCCCCCATCGGAGTTGAAGCTTTCTTT. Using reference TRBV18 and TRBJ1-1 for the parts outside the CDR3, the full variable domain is NAGVMQNPRHLVRRRGQEARLRCSPMKGHSHVYWYRQLPEEGLKFMVYLQKENIIDESGMPKERFSAEFPKEGPSILRIQQVVRGDSAAYFCASSPIGVEAFFGQGTRLTVV.

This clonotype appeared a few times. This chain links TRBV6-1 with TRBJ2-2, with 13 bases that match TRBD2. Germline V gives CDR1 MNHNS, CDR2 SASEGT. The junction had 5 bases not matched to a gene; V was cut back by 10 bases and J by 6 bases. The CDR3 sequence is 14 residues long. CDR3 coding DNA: TGTGCCACAGGACTAGCGGGAGTCTCCGGGGAGCTGTTTTTT. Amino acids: CATGLAGVSGELFF.

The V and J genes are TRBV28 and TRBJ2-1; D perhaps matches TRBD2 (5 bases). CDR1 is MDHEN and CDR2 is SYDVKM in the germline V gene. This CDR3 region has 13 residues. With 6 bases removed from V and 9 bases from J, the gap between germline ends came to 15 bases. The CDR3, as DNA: TGTGCCAGCAGGGGGAGTGGCCGTCGTGAGCAGTTCTTC. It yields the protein CASRGSGRREQFF.

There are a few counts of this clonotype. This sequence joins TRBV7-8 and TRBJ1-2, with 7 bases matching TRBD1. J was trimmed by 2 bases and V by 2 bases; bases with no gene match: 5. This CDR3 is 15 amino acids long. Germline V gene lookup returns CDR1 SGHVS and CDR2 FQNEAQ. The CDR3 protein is CASSLTLTGNYGYTF. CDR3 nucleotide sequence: TGTGCCAGCAGCTTAACCCTGACAGGGAACTATGGCTACACCTTC.

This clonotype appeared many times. CDR3 sequence (DNA): TGTGCCAGCAGCTTAGAGGAGTCCGGGGTGCTCGGGGTCCACAATGAGCAGTTCTTC. It yields the protein CASSLEESGVLGVHNEQFF. This rearrangement joins TRBV11-3 to TRBJ2-1, with a weak D call TRBD2 (5 bases). CDR1 and CDR2 from the germline V gene are SGHNT and YENEEA. The CDR3 spans 19 residues. Trimming pared 0 bases from V and 5 bases from J, leaving 23 bases between.

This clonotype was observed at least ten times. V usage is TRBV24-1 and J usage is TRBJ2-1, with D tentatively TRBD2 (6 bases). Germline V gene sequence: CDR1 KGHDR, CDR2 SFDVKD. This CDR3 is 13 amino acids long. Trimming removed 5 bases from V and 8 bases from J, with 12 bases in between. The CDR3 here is CATSVISGYEQFF. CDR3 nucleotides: TGTGCCACCAGTGTTATTAGCGGCTATGAGCAGTTCTTC.

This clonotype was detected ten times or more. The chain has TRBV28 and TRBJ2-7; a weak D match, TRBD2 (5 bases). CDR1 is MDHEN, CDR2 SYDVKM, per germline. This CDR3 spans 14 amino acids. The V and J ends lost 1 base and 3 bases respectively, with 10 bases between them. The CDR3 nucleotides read TGTGCCAGCAGTTTATTTACGGGAAGCTACGAGCAGTACTTC. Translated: CASSLFTGSYEQYF.

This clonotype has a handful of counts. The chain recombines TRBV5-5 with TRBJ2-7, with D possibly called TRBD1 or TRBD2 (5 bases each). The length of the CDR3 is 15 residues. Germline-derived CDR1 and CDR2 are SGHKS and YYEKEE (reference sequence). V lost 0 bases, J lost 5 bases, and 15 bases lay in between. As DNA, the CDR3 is TGTGCCAGCAGCTTGGGGGACCTCGGCCTTGACGAGCAGTACTTC. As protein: CASSLGDLGLDEQYF.

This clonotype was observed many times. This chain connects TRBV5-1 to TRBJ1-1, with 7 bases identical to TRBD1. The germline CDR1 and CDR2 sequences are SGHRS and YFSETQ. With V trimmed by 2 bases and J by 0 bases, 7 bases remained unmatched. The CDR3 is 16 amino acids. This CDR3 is CASSFQQGLVNTEAFF. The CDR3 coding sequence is TGCGCCAGCAGCTTCCAACAGGGGTTGGTGAACACTGAAGCTTTCTTT.

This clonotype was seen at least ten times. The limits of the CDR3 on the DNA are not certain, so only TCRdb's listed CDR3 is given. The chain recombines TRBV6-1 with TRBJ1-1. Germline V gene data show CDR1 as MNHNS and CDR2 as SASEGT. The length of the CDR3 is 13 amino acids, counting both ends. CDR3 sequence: CASSSSGTREAFF.

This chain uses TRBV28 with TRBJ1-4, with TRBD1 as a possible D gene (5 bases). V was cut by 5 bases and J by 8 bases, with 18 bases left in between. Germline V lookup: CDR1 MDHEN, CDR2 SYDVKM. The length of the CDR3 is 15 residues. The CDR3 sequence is CASSIPGAGAEKLFF. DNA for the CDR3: TGTGCCAGCAGTATCCCCGGGGCCGGGGCAGAAAAACTGTTTTTT.

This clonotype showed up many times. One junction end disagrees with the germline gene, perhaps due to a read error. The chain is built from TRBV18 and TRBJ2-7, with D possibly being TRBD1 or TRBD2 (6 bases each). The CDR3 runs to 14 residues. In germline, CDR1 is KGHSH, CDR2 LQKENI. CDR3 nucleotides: TGTGCCAGCACACCCCCTGGAGGGGGTGGCGAGCAGTACTTC. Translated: CASTPPGGGGEQYF.

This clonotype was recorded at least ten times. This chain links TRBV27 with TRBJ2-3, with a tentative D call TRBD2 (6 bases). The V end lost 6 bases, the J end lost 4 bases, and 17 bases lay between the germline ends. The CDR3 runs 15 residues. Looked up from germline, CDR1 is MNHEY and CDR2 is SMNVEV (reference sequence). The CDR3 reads CASSRELGLSDTQYF. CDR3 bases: TGTGCCAGCAGCCGGGAGTTGGGGTTGTCAGATACGCAGTATTTT.

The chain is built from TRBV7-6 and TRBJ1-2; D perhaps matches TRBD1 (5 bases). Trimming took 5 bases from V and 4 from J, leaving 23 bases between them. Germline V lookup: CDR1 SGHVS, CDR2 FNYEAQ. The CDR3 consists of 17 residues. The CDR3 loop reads CASSQRAPGRGVYGYTF. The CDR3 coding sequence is TGTGCCAGCAGCCAAAGGGCCCCGGGACGGGGTGTCTATGGCTACACCTTC.

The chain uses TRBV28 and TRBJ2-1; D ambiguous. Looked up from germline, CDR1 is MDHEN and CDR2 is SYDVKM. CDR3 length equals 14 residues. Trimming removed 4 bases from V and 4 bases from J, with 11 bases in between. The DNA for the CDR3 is TGTGCCAGCAGTTACTCGACTGGTTACAATGAGCAGTTCTTC. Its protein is CASSYSTGYNEQFF. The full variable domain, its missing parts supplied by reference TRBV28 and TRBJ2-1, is DVKVTQSSRYLVKRTGEKVFLECVQDMDHENMFWYRQDPGLGLRLIYFSYDVKMKEKGDIPEGYSVSREKKERFSLILESASTNQTSMYLCASSYSTGYNEQFFGPGTRLTVL.